This is a list of T cell receptor beta chains from one sample in a study of early T cells in non-severe SARS-CoV-2 infection. One entry per CDR3 protein results from TCRdb running MiXCR on the 5' RACE reads. This table has around 53,000 distinct CDR3 sequences, about 7.8% appearing once. Sequences were obtained from whole blood. The receptors shown here come from an adult who was a healthcare worker with PCR-confirmed SARS-CoV-2 infection or an uninfected control (not recorded which). The CDR3 runs from the conserved cysteine through the conserved F or W. D genes are given only for firm matches. Not every row has a clone size; where given, it reads once, few, many or a size class.

CDR3 protein: CASSQDSASVSYEQYF
CDR3 DNA: TGCGCCAGCAGCCAAGATTCGGCTAGCGTCTCCTACGAGCAGTACTTC
D gene: NA
V gene: TRBV4-1
J gene: TRBJ2-7
clone size: NA

CDR3 protein: CASSESQGLNTGELFF
CDR3 DNA: TGCGCCAGCAGTGAGTCGCAGGGATTGAACACCGGGGAGCTGTTTTTT
D gene: NA
V gene: TRBV10-1
J gene: TRBJ2-2
clone size: many

CDR3 protein: CASSQGRQAYEQYF
CDR3 DNA: TGTGCCAGCAGCCAAGGTAGACAGGCCTACGAGCAGTACTTC
D gene: NA
V gene: TRBV3-1
J gene: TRBJ2-7
clone size: many

CDR3 protein: CASSPPGRTEAYGYTF
CDR3 DNA: TGTGCCAGCTCACCACCGGGGAGGACGGAGGCCTATGGCTACACCTTC
D gene: NA
V gene: TRBV18
J gene: TRBJ1-2
clone size: NA

CDR3 protein: CASSYIRGTGELFF
CDR3 DNA: TGTGCCAGCAGTTACATACGGGGGACCGGGGAGCTGTTTTTT
D gene: NA
V gene: TRBV27
J gene: TRBJ2-2
clone size: few

CDR3 protein: CASSPGRDSNQPQHF
CDR3 DNA: TGTGCCAGCTCACCAGGACGGGATAGCAATCAGCCCCAGCATTTT
D gene: NA
V gene: TRBV18
J gene: TRBJ1-5
clone size: many

CDR3 protein: CASSQGGWPSTNEKLFF
CDR3 DNA: TGCGCCAGCAGCCAGGGGGGATGGCCCTCAACTAATGAAAAACTGTTTTTT
D gene: NA
V gene: TRBV4-3
J gene: TRBJ1-4
clone size: many

CDR3 protein: CASSQLSYERYF
CDR3 DNA: TGTGCCAGCAGCCAACTCTCCTACGAGCGGTACTTC
D gene: NA
V gene: TRBV3-1
J gene: TRBJ2-7
clone size: few

CDR3 protein: CASSYKLGGNEQFF
CDR3 DNA: TGTGCCAGCAGTTACAAGCTAGGGGGCAATGAGCAGTTCTTC
D gene: NA
V gene: TRBV6-5
J gene: TRBJ2-1
clone size: many

CDR3 protein: CASTRLAGRQETQYF
CDR3 DNA: TGTGCCAGTACTCGACTAGCGGGGCGGCAAGAGACCCAGTACTTC
D gene: TRBD2
V gene: TRBV19
J gene: TRBJ2-5
clone size: NA

CDR3 protein: CASSEIRDNYEQYF
CDR3 DNA: TGTGCCAGCAGTGAAATTCGGGACAACTACGAGCAGTACTTC
D gene: NA
V gene: TRBV2
J gene: TRBJ2-7
clone size: many

CDR3 protein: CASSQDVNIRADTQYF
CDR3 DNA: TGTGCCAGCAGCCAAGATGTCAACATAAGAGCAGATACGCAGTATTTT
D gene: NA
V gene: TRBV14
J gene: TRBJ2-3
clone size: NA

CDR3 protein: CATRRDSSYNSPLHF
CDR3 DNA: TGTGCCACCAGGCGGGACAGCTCCTATAATTCACCCCTCCACTTT
D gene: TRBD1
V gene: TRBV15
J gene: TRBJ1-6
clone size: NA

CDR3 protein: CSAVPGTGGQPQHF
CDR3 DNA: TGCAGTGCCGTCCCCGGGACAGGGGGTCAGCCCCAGCATTTT
D gene: TRBD1
V gene: TRBV20-1
J gene: TRBJ1-5
clone size: NA

CDR3 protein: CASSQRLEHSGETQYF
CDR3 DNA: TGTGCCAGCAGCCAAAGGCTAGAGCACTCGGGAGAGACCCAGTACTTC
D gene: NA
V gene: TRBV3-1
J gene: TRBJ2-5
clone size: few

CDR3 protein: CASSLGTGGNEQFF
CDR3 DNA: TGTGCCAGCAGCCTCGGGACAGGGGGGAATGAGCAGTTCTTC
D gene: TRBD1
V gene: TRBV28
J gene: TRBJ2-1
clone size: many

CDR3 protein: CASSRGRSSYNEQFF
CDR3 DNA: TGTGCCAGTAGCCGGGGGAGGAGCTCCTACAATGAGCAGTTCTTC
D gene: NA
V gene: TRBV19
J gene: TRBJ2-1
clone size: many

CDR3 protein: CASSQKDRTYSYGYTF
CDR3 DNA: TGCGCCAGCAGCCAGAAAGACAGGACATACTCATATGGCTACACCTTC
D gene: NA
V gene: TRBV4-3
J gene: TRBJ1-2
clone size: few